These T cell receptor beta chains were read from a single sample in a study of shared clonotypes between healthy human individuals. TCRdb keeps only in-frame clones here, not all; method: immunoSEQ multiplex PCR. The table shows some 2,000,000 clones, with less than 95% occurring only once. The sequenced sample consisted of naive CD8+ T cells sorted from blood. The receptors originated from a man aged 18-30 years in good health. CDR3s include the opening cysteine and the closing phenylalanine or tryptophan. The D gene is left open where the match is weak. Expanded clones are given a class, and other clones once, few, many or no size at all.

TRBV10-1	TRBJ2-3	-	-	CASSERGGTDTQYF	TGCGCCAGCAGTGAGAGGGGAGGCACAGATACGCAGTATTTT
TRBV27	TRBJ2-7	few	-	CASSLSSRRDEQYF	TGTGCCAGCAGTTTATCCTCCCGTAGGGACGAGCAGTACTTC
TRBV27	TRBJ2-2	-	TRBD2	CASSSWTSVNTGELFF	TGTGCCAGCAGTTCCTGGACTAGCGTGAACACCGGGGAGCTGTTTTTT
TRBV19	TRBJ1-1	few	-	CASSIDTESEAFF	TGTGCCAGTAGTATCGATACGGAGTCTGAAGCTTTCTTT
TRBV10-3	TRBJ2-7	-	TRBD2	CAISSGGPQNEQYF	TGTGCCATCAGTTCGGGAGGGCCGCAGAACGAGCAGTACTTC
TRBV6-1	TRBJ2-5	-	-	CASSELTGPPLETQYF	TGTGCCAGCAGTGAATTAACAGGGCCACCCCTAGAGACCCAGTACTTC
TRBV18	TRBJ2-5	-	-	CASSPEEGEETQYF	TGTGCCAGCTCACCAGAAGAAGGGGAGGAGACCCAGTACTTC
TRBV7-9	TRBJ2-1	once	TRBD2	CASSLLSWSSGSGEQFF	TGTGCCAGCAGCTTACTTTCTTGGTCTAGCGGGAGCGGTGAGCAGTTCTTC
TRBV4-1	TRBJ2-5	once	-	CASSPPGEAQYF	TGCGCCAGCAGCCCTCCCGGGGAGGCCCAGTACTTC
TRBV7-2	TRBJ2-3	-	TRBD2	CASSFPLAGDPSSTDTQYF	TGTGCCAGCAGCTTTCCTCTAGCGGGGGATCCTTCTAGCACAGATACGCAGTATTTT
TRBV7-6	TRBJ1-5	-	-	CASSLEVGGASNQPQHF	TGTGCCAGCAGCTTAGAGGTCGGGGGGGCGAGCAATCAGCCCCAGCATTTT
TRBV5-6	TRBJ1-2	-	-	CASSLGGGDPNYGYTF	TGTGCCAGCAGCTTGGGGGGCGGGGACCCGAACTATGGCTACACCTTC
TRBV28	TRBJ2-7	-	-	CASSSLLGLTYEQYF	TGTGCCAGCAGTTCCCTTCTAGGCCTCACCTACGAGCAGTACTTC
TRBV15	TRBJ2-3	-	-	CATSRDHGLSTDTQYF	TGTGCCACCAGCAGAGATCATGGGCTTAGCACAGATACGCAGTATTTT
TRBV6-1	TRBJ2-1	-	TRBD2	CASSEGLAGGYEQFF	TGTGCCAGCAGTGAGGGACTAGCGGGGGGGTATGAGCAGTTCTTC
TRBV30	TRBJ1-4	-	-	CAWSVGGGSAFEKLFF	TGTGCCTGGAGTGTGGGCGGAGGGAGCGCCTTTGAAAAACTGTTTTTT
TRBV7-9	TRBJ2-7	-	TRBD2	CASSLGAGSVPEQYF	TGTGCCAGCAGCTTAGGAGCGGGATCTGTGCCCGAGCAGTACTTC
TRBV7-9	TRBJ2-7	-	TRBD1	CASKGTGGSEQYF	TGTGCCAGCAAGGGGACAGGGGGATCCGAGCAGTACTTC
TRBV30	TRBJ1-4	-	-	CAWSAESTNEKLFF	TGTGCCTGGAGTGCGGAGTCAACTAATGAAAAACTGTTTTTT
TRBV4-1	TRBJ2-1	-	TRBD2	CASSHPGTSGASNEQFF	TGCGCCAGCAGCCACCCCGGGACTAGCGGGGCCAGCAATGAGCAGTTCTTC
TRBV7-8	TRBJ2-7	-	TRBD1	CASSPGGFSYEQYF	TGTGCCAGCAGCCCAGGGGGCTTCTCCTACGAGCAGTACTTC
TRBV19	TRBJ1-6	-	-	CASTPAQGNSPLHF	TGTGCCAGTACCCCCGCCCAGGGTAATTCACCCCTCCACTTT
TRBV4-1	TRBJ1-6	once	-	CASSHDNSPLHF	TGCGCCAGCAGCCACGATAATTCACCCCTCCACTTT
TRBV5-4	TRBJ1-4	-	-	CASSLAGGSTNEKLFF	TGTGCCAGCAGCCTGGCGGGCGGTTCAACTAATGAAAAACTGTTTTTT
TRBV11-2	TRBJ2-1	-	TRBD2	CASSLEGTSGNEQFF	TGTGCCAGCAGCTTAGAGGGGACTAGTGGGAATGAGCAGTTCTTC